This T cell receptor beta chain was retrieved from a study of regulatory dendritic cells for organ transplantation. Concerning this clone: Its antigen remains unidentified.

Using immunoSEQ multiplex PCR, the repertoire was profiled, and TCRdb retains in-frame clones only, with some absent. The sample holds under 12,000 clones, 75% seen once. The study, taken as a whole, reports: Memory CD8+ clonal expansion seemed more limited with regulatory than mature dendritic cells. Memory T cells were less diverse than naive, with memory CD8+ most oligoclonal.

Sorted T cells were CFSE-labeled and cultured approximately five days with allogeneic regulatory or mature dendritic cells at 1:10. The TCR originated in a human donor in good health. Sample: memory CD4+ T cells from blood cultured with regulatory dendritic cells. Subset defined: CD45RO+ memory T cells.

The CDR3 here is CASPPTSVRSGANVLTF. In DNA, the CDR3 is TGTGCAAGTCCCCCGACTAGCGTTCGGTCTGGGGCCAACGTCCTGACTTTC. The chain recombines TRBV12-2 with TRBJ2-6; TRBD2, as called in the table, went unchecked against the DNA. TRBV12-2 corresponds to a pseudogene. CDR3 size: 17 residues.